This T cell receptor beta chain came from a study of beta chain features in type 1 diabetes. Overall study findings and caveats: Across all four CD4+ subsets, people with type 1 diabetes showed modestly shorter TCRB CDR3s.

Reverse transcribing all isolated RNA meant expressed TCRB transcripts were sequenced. Assay: immunoSEQ multiplex PCR; the TCRdb copy retains only in-frame clones and omits some. The top ten hold about 0.045% of the sample, which has about 450,000 clones, approximately 10% seen once. V lost 3 bases, J lost 0 bases, and 12 bases lay in between. The CDR3 covers 16 residues. Germline CDR1 SGHVS, CDR2 FQNEAQ. This clone occurred a few times. Antigen specificity is unknown. The source is a woman aged 18-35 years in good health. The sequenced sample consisted of naive CD4+ T cells from blood. The chain employs TRBV7-8 and TRBJ2-1; the D gene is possibly TRBD1 (5 bases). The CDR3 is CASSFGRGSSYNEQFF. The CDR3 bases are TGTGCCAGCAGCTTCGGAAGGGGCTCCTCCTACAATGAGCAGTTCTTC.